The rows below give T cell receptor beta chains drawn from one sample of a study of vaccination effects on CD4 cells after COVID-19. These receptors have no identified antigens. This table comes from immunoSEQ multiplex PCR, and its TCRdb copy is limited to in-frame clones, with some not included. The sample shows 23,000 or so clones, approximately 69% of them seen only once. The sequenced sample was CD4+ T cells from PBMCs cultured with SARS-CoV-2 spike peptides, obtained before COVID-19 vaccination. These receptors were obtained from a human donor who received a COVID-19 vaccine. CDR3s include the opening cysteine and the closing phenylalanine or tryptophan. The order of the fields is V gene, D gene, J gene, CDR3 protein. A D gene is named only where the DNA matches it firmly.

TRBV7-2	NA	TRBJ1-2	CASTVQRNGYTF
TRBV4-1	NA	TRBJ2-7	CASSHRPGNPYEQYF
TRBV6-5	NA	TRBJ2-7	CASSSSWRGDYEQYF
TRBV15	TRBD2	TRBJ2-2	CATSPRGSGRAHTGELFF
TRBV11-2	TRBD2	TRBJ2-3	CASSPGLAGRTDTQYF
TRBV6-5	NA	TRBJ1-1	CASSYSKRAANTEAFF
TRBV6-5	TRBD1	TRBJ2-2	CASSWGRGTGELFF
TRBV4-1	TRBD2	TRBJ2-1	CASSRVAGTSGRNEQFF
TRBV27	TRBD1	TRBJ1-3	CASSRGGSGNTIYF
TRBV27	NA	TRBJ2-5	CASRRQDQETQYF
TRBV5-8	NA	TRBJ2-1	CASSVTNEQFF
TRBV5-1	TRBD1	TRBJ1-1	CASSSGTGGTEAFF
TRBV6-5	NA	TRBJ2-7	CASSLTRQETYEQYF
TRBV10-2	TRBD2	TRBJ2-3	CASSPPSGGGSTDTQYF
TRBV2	NA	TRBJ2-5	CASGIDGPETQYF
TRBV11-2	NA	TRBJ1-6	CASSPRTGNSPLHF